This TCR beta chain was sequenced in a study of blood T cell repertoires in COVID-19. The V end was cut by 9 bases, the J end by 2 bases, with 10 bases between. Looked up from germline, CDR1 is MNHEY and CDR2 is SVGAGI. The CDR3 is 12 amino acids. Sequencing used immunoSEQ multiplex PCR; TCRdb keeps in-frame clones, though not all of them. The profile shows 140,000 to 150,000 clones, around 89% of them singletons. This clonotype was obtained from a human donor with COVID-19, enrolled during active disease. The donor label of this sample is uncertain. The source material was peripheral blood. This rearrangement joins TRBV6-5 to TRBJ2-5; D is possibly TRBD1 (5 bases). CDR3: CASQGFQETQYF. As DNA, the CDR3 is TGTGCCAGTCAGGGCTTTCAAGAGACCCAGTACTTC.